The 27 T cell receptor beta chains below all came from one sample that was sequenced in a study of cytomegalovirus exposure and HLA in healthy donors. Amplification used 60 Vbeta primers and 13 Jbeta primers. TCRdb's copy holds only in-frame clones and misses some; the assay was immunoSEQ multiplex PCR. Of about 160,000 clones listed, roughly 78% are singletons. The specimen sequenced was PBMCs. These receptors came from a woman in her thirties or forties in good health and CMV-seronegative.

The CDR3 protein is CASSFWDSRYEQYF. The CDR3, as DNA: TGCGCCAGCAGCTTCTGGGACAGTCGATACGAGCAGTACTTC. The gene calls are TRBV5-1 and TRBJ2-7, with 7 bases lining up with TRBD1. The V gene's germline CDR1 is SGHRS and CDR2 YFSETQ. Losses at the gene ends were 2 bases for V and 4 bases for J; bases not matched to a gene: 6. CDR3 length: 14 amino acids.

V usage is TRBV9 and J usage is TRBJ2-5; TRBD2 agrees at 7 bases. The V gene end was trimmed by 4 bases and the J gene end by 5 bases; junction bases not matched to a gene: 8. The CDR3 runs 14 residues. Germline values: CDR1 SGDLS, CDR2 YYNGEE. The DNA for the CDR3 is TGTGCCAGCAGCCTCGCGACTAGCACGGAGACCCAGTACTTC. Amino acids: CASSLATSTETQYF.

Here the CDR3 DNA reads TGTGCCAGCAGTTTATCGCGGATAGGCTCCTACAATGAGCAGTTCTTC. It is translated as CASSLSRIGSYNEQFF. This chain links TRBV28 with TRBJ2-1; D call uncertain. The length of the CDR3 is 16 residues. CDR1 is MDHEN and CDR2 is SYDVKM in the germline V gene. Trimming shortened V by 1 base and J by 0 bases, and 10 bases separated the two germline ends.

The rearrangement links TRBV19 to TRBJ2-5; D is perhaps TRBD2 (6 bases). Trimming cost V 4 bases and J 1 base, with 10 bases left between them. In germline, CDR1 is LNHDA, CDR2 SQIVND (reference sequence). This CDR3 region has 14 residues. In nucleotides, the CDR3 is TGTGCCAGTAGTAGCAGGGAGGTCCAAGAGACCCAGTACTTC. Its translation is CASSSREVQETQYF.

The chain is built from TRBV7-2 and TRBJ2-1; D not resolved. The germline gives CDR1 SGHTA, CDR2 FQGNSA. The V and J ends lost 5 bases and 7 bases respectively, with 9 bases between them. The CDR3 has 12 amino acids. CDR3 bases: TGTGCCAGCAGCGACCAGAGGAATGAGCAGTTCTTC. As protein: CASSDQRNEQFF.

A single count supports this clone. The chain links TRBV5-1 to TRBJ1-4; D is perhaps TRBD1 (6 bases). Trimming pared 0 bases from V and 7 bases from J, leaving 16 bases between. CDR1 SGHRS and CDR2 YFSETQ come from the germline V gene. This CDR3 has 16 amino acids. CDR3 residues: CASSLAVGLQGEKLFF. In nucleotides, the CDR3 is TGCGCCAGCAGCTTGGCAGTGGGGTTACAGGGTGAAAAACTGTTTTTT.

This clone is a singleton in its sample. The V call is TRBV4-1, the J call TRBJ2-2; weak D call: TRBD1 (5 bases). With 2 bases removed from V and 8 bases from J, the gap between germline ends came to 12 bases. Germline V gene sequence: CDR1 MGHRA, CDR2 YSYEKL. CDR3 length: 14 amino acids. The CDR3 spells CASSQPRDLGELFF. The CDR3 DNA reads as TGCGCCAGCAGCCAACCCAGGGATTTAGGGGAGCTGTTTTTT.

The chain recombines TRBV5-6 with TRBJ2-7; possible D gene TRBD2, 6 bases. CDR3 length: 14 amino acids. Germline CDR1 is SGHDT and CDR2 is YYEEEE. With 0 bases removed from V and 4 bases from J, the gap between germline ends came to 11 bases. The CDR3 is CASSLVGGKYEQYF. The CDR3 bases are TGTGCCAGCAGCTTGGTGGGCGGGAAATACGAGCAGTACTTC.

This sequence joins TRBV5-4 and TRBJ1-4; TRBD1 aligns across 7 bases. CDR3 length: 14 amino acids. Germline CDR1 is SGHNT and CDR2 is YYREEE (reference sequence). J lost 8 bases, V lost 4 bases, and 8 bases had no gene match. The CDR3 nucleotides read TGTGCCAGCAGCGACACAGGGGTGGGGGAAAAACTGTTTTTT. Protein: CASSDTGVGEKLFF.

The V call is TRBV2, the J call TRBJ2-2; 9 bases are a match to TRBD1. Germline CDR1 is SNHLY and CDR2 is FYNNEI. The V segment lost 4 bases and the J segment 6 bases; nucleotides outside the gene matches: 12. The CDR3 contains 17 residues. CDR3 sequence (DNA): TGTGCCAGCAGTGTCCCTGGGACAGGGTTTTTTGCCGGGGAGCTGTTTTTT. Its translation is CASSVPGTGFFAGELFF.

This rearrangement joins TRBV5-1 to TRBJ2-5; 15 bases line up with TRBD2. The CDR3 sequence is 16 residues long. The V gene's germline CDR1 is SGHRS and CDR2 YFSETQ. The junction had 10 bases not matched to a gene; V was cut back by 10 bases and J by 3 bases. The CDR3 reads CAPQRTSGGEKETQYF. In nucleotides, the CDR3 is TGCGCCCCCCAAAGGACTAGCGGGGGGGAAAAAGAGACCCAGTACTTC.

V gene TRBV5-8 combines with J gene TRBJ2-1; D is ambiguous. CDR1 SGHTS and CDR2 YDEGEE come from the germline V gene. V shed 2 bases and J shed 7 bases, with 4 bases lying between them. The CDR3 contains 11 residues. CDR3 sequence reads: CASSFTNEQFF. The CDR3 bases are TGTGCCAGCAGCTTTACTAATGAGCAGTTCTTC.

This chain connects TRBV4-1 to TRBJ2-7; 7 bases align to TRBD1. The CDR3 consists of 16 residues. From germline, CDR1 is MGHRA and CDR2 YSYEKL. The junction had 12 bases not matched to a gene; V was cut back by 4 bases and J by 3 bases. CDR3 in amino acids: CASSRVQGTAIYEQYF. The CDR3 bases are TGCGCCAGCAGCCGAGTTCAAGGGACAGCTATCTACGAGCAGTACTTC.

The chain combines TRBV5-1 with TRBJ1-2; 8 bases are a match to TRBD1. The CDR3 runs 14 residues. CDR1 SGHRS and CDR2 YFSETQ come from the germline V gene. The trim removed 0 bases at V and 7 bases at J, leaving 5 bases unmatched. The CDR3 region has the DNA TGCGCCAGCAGCTTGGGACAGGGGTTCGGTGGCTACACCTTC. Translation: CASSLGQGFGGYTF.

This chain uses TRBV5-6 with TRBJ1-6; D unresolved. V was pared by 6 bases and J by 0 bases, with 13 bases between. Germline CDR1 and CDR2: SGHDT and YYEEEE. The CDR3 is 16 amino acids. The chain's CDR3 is CASTHAGSSYNSPLHF. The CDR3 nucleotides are TGTGCCAGCACCCACGCGGGAAGCTCCTATAATTCACCCCTCCACTTT.

The CDR3 DNA sequence: TGCGCCAGCAGCTTGGCCCAGGCTTATTCACCCCTCCACTTT. This sequence encodes CASSLAQAYSPLHF. The V call is TRBV5-1, the J call TRBJ1-6; D gene ambiguous. The CDR3 runs 14 residues. Germline CDR1 is SGHRS and CDR2 is YFSETQ. V was trimmed by 0 bases and J by 8 bases, leaving 9 bases between them.

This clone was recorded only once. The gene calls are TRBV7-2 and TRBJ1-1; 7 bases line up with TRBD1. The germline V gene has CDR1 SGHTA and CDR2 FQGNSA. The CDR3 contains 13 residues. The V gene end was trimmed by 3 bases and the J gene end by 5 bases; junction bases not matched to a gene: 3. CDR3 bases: TGTGCCAGCAGCTTGCAGGGGGGAACTGAAGCTTTCTTT. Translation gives CASSLQGGTEAFF.

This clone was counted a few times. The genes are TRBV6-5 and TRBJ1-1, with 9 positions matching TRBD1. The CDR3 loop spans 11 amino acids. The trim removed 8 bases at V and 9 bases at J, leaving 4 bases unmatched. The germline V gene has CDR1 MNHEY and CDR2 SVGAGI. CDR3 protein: CASHGTGQAFF. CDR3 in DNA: TGTGCCAGCCACGGGACAGGGCAAGCTTTCTTT.

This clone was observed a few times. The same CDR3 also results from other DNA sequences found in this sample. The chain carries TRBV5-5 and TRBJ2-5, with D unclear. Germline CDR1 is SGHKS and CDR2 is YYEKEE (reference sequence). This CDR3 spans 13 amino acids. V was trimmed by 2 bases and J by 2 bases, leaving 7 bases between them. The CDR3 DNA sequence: TGTGCCAGCAGCTTATACAGTCAAGAGACCCAGTACTTC. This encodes CASSLYSQETQYF.

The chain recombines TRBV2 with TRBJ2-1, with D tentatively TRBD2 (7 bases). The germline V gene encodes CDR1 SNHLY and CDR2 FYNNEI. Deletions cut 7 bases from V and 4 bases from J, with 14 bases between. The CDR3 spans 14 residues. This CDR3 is CASTLAGAYNEQFF. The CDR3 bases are TGTGCCAGCACCCTGGCGGGGGCATACAATGAGCAGTTCTTC.

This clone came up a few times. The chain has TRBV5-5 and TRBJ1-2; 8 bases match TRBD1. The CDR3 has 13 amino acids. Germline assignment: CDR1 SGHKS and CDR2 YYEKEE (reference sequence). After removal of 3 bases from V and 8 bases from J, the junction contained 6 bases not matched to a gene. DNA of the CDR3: TGTGCCAGCAGCTCCCCGACAGGGGACGGCTACACCTTC. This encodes CASSSPTGDGYTF.

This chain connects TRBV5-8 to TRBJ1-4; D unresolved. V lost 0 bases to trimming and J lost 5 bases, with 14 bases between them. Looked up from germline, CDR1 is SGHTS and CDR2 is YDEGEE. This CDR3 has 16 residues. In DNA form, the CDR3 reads TGTGCCAGCAGCTTGGGATCCTGGAACGGGAATGAAAAACTGTTTTTT. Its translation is CASSLGSWNGNEKLFF.

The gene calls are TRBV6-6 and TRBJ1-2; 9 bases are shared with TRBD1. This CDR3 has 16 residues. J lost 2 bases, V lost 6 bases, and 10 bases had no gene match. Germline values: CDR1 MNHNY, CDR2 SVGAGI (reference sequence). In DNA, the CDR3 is TGTGCCAGCAGCCCGACTGACAGGGGGTCCAACTATGGCTACACCTTC. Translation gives CASSPTDRGSNYGYTF.

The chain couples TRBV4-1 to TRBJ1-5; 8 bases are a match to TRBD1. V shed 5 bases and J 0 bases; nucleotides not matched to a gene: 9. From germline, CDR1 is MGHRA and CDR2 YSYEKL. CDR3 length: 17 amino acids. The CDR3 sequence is CASSFIQGALSNQPQHF. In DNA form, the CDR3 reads TGCGCCAGCAGCTTTATTCAGGGGGCCCTTAGCAATCAGCCCCAGCATTTT.

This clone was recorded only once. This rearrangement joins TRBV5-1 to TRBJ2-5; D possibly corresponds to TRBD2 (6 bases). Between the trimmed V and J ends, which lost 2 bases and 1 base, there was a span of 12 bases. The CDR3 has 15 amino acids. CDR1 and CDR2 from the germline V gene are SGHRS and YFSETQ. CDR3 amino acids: CASSLLALGQETQYF. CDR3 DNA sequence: TGCGCCAGCAGCTTACTAGCCTTGGGCCAAGAGACCCAGTACTTC.

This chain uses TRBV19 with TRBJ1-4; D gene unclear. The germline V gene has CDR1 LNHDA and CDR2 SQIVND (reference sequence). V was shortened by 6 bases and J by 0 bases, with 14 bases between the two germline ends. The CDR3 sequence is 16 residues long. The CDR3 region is CASREQSSATNEKLFF. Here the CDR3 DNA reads TGTGCCAGTAGGGAGCAGTCTTCTGCAACTAATGAAAAACTGTTTTTT.

CDR3 sequence reads: CASSPSQGGYGYTF. The CDR3 DNA reads TGTGCCAGCAGCCCATCGCAGGGGGGCTATGGCTACACCTTC. The gene calls are TRBV5-6 and TRBJ1-2; 7 bases agree with TRBD1. V lost 4 bases and J lost 4; bases outside the gene matches: 7. This CDR3 has 14 amino acids. CDR1 is SGHDT and CDR2 is YYEEEE in the germline V gene.